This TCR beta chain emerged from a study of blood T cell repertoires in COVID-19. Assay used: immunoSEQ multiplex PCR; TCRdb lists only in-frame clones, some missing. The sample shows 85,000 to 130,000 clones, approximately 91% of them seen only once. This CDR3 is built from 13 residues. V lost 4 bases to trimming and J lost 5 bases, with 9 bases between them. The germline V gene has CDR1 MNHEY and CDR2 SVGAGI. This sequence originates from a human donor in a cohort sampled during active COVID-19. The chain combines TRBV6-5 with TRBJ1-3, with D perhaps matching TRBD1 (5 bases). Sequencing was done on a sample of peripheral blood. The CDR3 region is CASSSEGRNTIYF. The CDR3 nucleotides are TGTGCCAGCAGTTCGGAGGGGAGAAACACCATATATTTT.